Below, 7 T cell receptor beta chains from the same sample are listed, as sequenced in a study of blood T cell repertoires in COVID-19. Sequencing used immunoSEQ multiplex PCR; TCRdb keeps in-frame clones, though not all of them. The data hold over 150,000 clones, with roughly 82% observed a single time. Sequencing was done on a sample of PBMCs or T cells enriched from blood (not recorded which). These receptors all come from a man in his forties who had recovered from COVID-19.

V usage is TRBV5-1 and J usage is TRBJ1-1; D not resolved. This CDR3 contains 14 residues. Trimming pared 4 bases from V and 0 bases from J, leaving 10 bases between. Germline V gives CDR1 SGHRS, CDR2 YFSETQ. In DNA form, the CDR3 reads TGCGCCAGCAGCAAATGGCAGATGAACACTGAAGCTTTCTTT. This sequence encodes CASSKWQMNTEAFF.

CDR3 bases: TGTGCCAGCTACGAAGGGGGGAGGGGGTCTAATAATTCACCCCTCCACTTT. It specifies CASYEGGRGSNNSPLHF. The chain is built from TRBV5-4 and TRBJ1-6, with D possibly being TRBD1 (6 bases). The CDR3 has 17 amino acids. CDR1 SGHNT and CDR2 YYREEE come from the germline V gene (reference sequence). Trimming left V 7 bases short and J 5 bases short, with 22 bases between. Full variable domain (outside the CDR3, taken from reference TRBV5-4 and TRBJ1-6): ETGVTQSPTHLIKTRGQQVTLRCSSQSGHNTVSWYQQALGQGPQFIFQYYREEENGRGNFPPRFSGLQFPNYSSELNVNALELDDSALYLCASYEGGRGSNNSPLHFGNGTRLTVT.

The genes are TRBV5-6 and TRBJ1-5, with a weak D call TRBD1 (6 bases). V dropped 1 base and J dropped 2 bases, with 10 bases sitting between them. The CDR3 totals 15 residues. Germline loops: CDR1 SGHDT, CDR2 YYEEEE. The CDR3 sequence: CASSLSGAGNQPQHF. In DNA, the CDR3 is TGTGCCAGCAGCTTGTCAGGGGCGGGCAATCAGCCCCAGCATTTT.

The count of this clone is one. This rearrangement joins TRBV5-1 to TRBJ2-5; tentative D call: TRBD2 (5 bases). CDR1 SGHRS and CDR2 YFSETQ come from the germline V gene. V lost 2 bases and J lost 4, with 15 bases in between. This CDR3 is 15 amino acids long. As DNA, the CDR3 is TGCGCCAGCAGCTTATCCGGGGAATACTCAGAGACCCAGTACTTC. It yields the protein CASSLSGEYSETQYF.

The gene calls are TRBV24-1 and TRBJ2-3, with 7 bases that match TRBD1. Germline trimming cut 9 bases from V and 3 bases from J; bases unmatched to any gene: 5. Germline loops: CDR1 KGHDR, CDR2 SFDVKD. There are 13 residues in the CDR3. The CDR3 sequence is CATSGQWTDTQYF. The CDR3 DNA reads TGTGCCACCTCGGGACAGTGGACAGATACGCAGTATTTT.

Only a few counts were recorded for this clone. The chain has TRBV5-1 and TRBJ2-3, with 14 nucleotides matching TRBD2. Trimming took 4 bases from V and 6 from J; bases not matched to a gene: 7. This CDR3 has 16 amino acids. Germline lookup yields CDR1 SGHRS and CDR2 YFSETQ. In DNA, the CDR3 is TGCGCCAGCAGCATGGGACTAGCGGGAGATGGGGATACGCAGTATTTT. This translates into CASSMGLAGDGDTQYF.

The CDR3: CASSHPLAEIPSSGANVLTF. The CDR3 bases are TGTGCCAGCAGCCACCCACTAGCGGAGATCCCTTCATCTGGGGCCAACGTCCTGACTTTC. This chain connects TRBV4-2 to TRBJ2-6, with 8 bases that match TRBD2. Per germline, CDR1 LGHNA and CDR2 YNFKEQ. The CDR3 spans 20 residues. The junction had 14 bases not matched to a gene; V was cut back by 3 bases and J by 1 base.